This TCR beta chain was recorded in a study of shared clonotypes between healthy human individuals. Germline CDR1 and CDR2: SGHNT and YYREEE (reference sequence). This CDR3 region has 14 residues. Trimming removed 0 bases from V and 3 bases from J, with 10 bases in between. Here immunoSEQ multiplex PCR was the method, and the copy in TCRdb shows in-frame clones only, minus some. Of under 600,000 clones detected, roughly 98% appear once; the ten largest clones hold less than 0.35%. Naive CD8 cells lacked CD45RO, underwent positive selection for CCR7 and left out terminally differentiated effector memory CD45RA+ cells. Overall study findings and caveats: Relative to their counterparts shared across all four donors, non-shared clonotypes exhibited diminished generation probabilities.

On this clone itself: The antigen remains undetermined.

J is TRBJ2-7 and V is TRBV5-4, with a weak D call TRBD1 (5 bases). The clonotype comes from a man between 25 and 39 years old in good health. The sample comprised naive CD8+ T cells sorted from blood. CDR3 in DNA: TGTGCCAGCAGCTTGGCAGGGTTGGGCTACGAGCAGTACTTC. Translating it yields CASSLAGLGYEQYF.